This T cell receptor beta chain originates from a study of PD-L1 blockade in urothelial cancer. On the study more broadly: About 85% of the 29 patients were males with bladder-origin urothelial cancer. At 3 weeks (second dose) and 6 weeks after starting treatment, blood was analyzed.

Note on this clone: Its specificity is not known.

The repertoire was sequenced with immunoSEQ multiplex PCR; TCRdb's copy has only in-frame clones and lacks some. Of some 87,000 clones listed, around nine tenths were seen once; the top ten hold approximately 2%. The CDR3 covers 14 residues. Germline V CDR1 and CDR2: GTSNPN, SVGIG (reference sequence). V was clipped by 2 bases and J by 3 bases, with 11 bases between them. The time point was: pretreatment peripheral blood. The study's findings and limits: In blood sampled pretreatment, TCR clonality below the median predicted better survival.

The V and J genes are TRBV30 and TRBJ1-5, with D possibly being TRBD1 (5 bases). Sequencing used PBMCs, obtained around atezolizumab (anti-PD-L1) treatment. The clonotype comes from a man aged 60-69 years with urothelial cancer. For the CDR3, the DNA is TGTGCCTGGAGTTCCGGACACTTCAATCAGCCCCAGCATTTT. This sequence encodes CAWSSGHFNQPQHF. Full variable domain (rest looked up from reference TRBV30 and TRBJ1-5): SQTIHQWPATLVQPVGSPLSLECTVEGTSNPNLYWYRQAAGRGLQLLFYSVGIGQISSEVPQNLSASRPQDRQFILSSKKLLLSDSGFYLCAWSSGHFNQPQHFGDGTRLSIL.